The rows below give T cell receptor beta chains drawn from one sample of a study of T cell changes during pregnancy in multiple sclerosis. Here immunoSEQ multiplex PCR was the method, and the copy in TCRdb shows in-frame clones only, minus some. The repertoire consists of over 30,000 clones, with just over 85% occurring once and the leading ten covering more than 1%. Sequencing used CD4+ T cells from peripheral blood mononuclear cells, obtained before pregnancy. These receptors were taken from a female donor with multiple sclerosis, enrolled in a pregnancy study. Each CDR3 is given with its conserved first and last residue. A D gene is named only where the DNA matches it firmly. Expanded clones are given a class, and other clones once, few, many or no size at all.

>.|TRBV19|TRBJ2-7|TRBD1
TGTGCCAGTAGCTCCTTGGACAGGAAATTCGAGCAGTACTTC
CASSSLDRKFEQYF
>.|TRBV7-2|TRBJ2-1|.
TGTGCCAGCGGCTATAGCGGAAGGCGAAGGGATGAGCAGTTCTTC
CASGYSGRRRDEQFF
>.|TRBV14|TRBJ1-3|.
TGTGCCAGCAGCGCCACGGTCTCTGGAAACACCATATATTTT
CASSATVSGNTIYF
>.|TRBV12-5|TRBJ2-3|TRBD2
TGTGCTAGTGGTTTGGACCCTTGGCGGGGGTACACAGATACGCAGTATTTT
CASGLDPWRGYTDTQYF
>.|TRBV4-2|TRBJ2-7|.
TGTGCCAGCAGCCAAGTGAACCGGGACGAGCAGTACTTC
CASSQVNRDEQYF
>.|TRBV6-1|TRBJ2-7|TRBD2
TGTGCCAGCAGTGGACCGGGACTAGCTTACTACGAGCAGTACTTC
CASSGPGLAYYEQYF
>.|TRBV7-2|TRBJ2-1|TRBD2
TGTGCCAGCAGCAAACTAGCGGGAGGTGTCTATGAGCAGTTCTTC
CASSKLAGGVYEQFF
>.|TRBV6-5|TRBJ2-7|.
TGTGCCAGCAGTTACTCGTCAGGGTACAACTACGAGCAGTACTTC
CASSYSSGYNYEQYF
>.|TRBV6-5|TRBJ2-3|.
TGTGCCAGCAGACTCTTTAGCACAGATACGCAGTATTTT
CASRLFSTDTQYF
>once|TRBV30|TRBJ1-2|.
TGTGCGTGGGCCGGGGGTATAGGGAACTATGGCTACACCTTC
CAWAGGIGNYGYTF
>.|TRBV5-6|TRBJ2-7|TRBD2
TGTGCCAGCAGCTTAGCGGGATCCTACGAGCAGTACTTC
CASSLAGSYEQYF
>.|TRBV7-9|TRBJ1-5|.
TGTGCCAGCAGCTTAGGGCCCAGCAATCAGCCCCAGCATTTT
CASSLGPSNQPQHF
>once|TRBV7-9|TRBJ2-2|TRBD1
TGTGCCAGCAGCGCAGGGGGACAGGGGAGCACCGGGGAGCTGTTTTTT
CASSAGGQGSTGELFF
>.|TRBV4-1|TRBJ2-7|TRBD1
TGCGCCAGCAGCCAAGTCGTCGGACAGGGCTACGAGCAGTACTTC
CASSQVVGQGYEQYF
>.|TRBV5-1|TRBJ2-3|TRBD1
TGCGCCAGCAGCTGGACAGGTAGCACAGATACGCAGTATTTT
CASSWTGSTDTQYF
>few|TRBV6-1|TRBJ1-1|.
TGTGCCAGCAGTCTAAGCGCTGAAGCTTTCTTT
CASSLSAEAFF
>.|TRBV5-8|TRBJ2-1|TRBD2
TGTGCCAGCAGCTTGTGGTCGGGAGGGGTTTACAATGAGCAGTTCTTC
CASSLWSGGVYNEQFF
>.|TRBV28|TRBJ1-3|TRBD1
TGTGCCAGCAGTAGACCCCGGACAGGGTCTAGAAACACCATATATTTT
CASSRPRTGSRNTIYF
>.|TRBV2|TRBJ1-1|TRBD1
TGTGCCAGCAGTTGGGACAGGGCGGACACTGAAGCTTTCTTT
CASSWDRADTEAFF
>.|TRBV5-1|TRBJ2-7|.
TGCGCCAGCACCTGGACAGGGACTACCTACGAGCAGTACTTC
CASTWTGTTYEQYF
>.|TRBV6-5|TRBJ1-2|.
TGTGCCAGCAGTTACTCATGGGGCCAGGACTATGGCTACACCTTC
CASSYSWGQDYGYTF
>.|TRBV9|TRBJ2-7|TRBD1
TGTGCCAGCAGCGTAGGGCCAGGGGGTGTTATAACCTACGAGCAGTACTTC
CASSVGPGGVITYEQYF
>.|TRBV6-1|TRBJ1-5|.
TGTGCCAGCAACTCGTTCGGGACAAACAATCAGCCCCAGCATTTT
CASNSFGTNNQPQHF
>.|TRBV7-2|TRBJ2-1|TRBD2
TGTGCCAGCAGCAACTCACTAGCGGGCCTTAACAATGAGCAGTTCTTC
CASSNSLAGLNNEQFF
>.|TRBV19|TRBJ1-5|TRBD1
TGTGCCAGTAGTATCGCCGGGACAGGGGATATTCAGCCCCAGCATTTT
CASSIAGTGDIQPQHF
>once|TRBV4-1|TRBJ1-6|TRBD1
TGCGCCAGCAGCCAATATACAGGGGCTAATTCACCCCTCCACTTT
CASSQYTGANSPLHF
>.|TRBV28|TRBJ2-5|TRBD1
TGTGCCAGCAGTTCAGGCCCACAGGGGGGACACTTC
CASSSGPQGGHF
>few|TRBV2|TRBJ2-6|.
TGTGCCAGCAGTGAGGGGAGACGGCACTCTGGGGCCAACGTCCTGACTTTC
CASSEGRRHSGANVLTF
>.|TRBV10-3|TRBJ2-5|.
TGTGCCATCAGGTCTTCGAGCCCTGAGGGAGGAGAGACCCAGTACTTC
CAIRSSSPEGGETQYF